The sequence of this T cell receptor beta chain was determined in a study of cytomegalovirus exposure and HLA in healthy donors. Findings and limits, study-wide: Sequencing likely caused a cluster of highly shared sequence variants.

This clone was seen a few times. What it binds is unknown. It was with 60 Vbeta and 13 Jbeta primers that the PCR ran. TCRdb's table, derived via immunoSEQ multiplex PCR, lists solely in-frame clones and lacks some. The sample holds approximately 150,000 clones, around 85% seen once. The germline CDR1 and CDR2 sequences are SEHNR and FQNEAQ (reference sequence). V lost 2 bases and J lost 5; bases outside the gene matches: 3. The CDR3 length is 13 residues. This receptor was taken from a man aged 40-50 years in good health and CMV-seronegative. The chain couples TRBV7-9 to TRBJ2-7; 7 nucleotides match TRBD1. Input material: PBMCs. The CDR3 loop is CASSLWGTDEQYF. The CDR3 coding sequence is TGTGCCAGCAGCTTATGGGGGACAGACGAGCAGTACTTC.